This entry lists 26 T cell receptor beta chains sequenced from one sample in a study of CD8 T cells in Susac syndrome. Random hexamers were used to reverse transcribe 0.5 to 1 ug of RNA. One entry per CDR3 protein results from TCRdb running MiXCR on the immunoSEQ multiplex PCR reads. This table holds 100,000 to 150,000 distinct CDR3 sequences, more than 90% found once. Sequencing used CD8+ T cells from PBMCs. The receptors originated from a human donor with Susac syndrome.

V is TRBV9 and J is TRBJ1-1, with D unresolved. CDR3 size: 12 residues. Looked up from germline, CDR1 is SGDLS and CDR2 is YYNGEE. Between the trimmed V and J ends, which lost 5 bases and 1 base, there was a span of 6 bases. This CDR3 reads CASSTANTEAFF. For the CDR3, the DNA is TGTGCCAGCAGTACAGCGAACACTGAAGCTTTCTTT.

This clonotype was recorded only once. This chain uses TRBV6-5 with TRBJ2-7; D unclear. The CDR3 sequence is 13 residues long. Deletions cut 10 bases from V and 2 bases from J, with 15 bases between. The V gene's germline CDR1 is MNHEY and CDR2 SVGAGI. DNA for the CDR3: TGTGCCACCAAGAGACGCCTAGCCTACGAGCAGTACTTC. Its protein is CATKRRLAYEQYF.

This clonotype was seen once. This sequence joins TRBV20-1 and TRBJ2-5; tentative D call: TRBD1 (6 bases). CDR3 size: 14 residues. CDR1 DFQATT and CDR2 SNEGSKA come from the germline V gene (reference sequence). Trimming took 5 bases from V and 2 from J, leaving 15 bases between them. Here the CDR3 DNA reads TGCAGTGCTGTCCCGATGGACAGACAAGAGACCCAGTACTTC. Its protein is CSAVPMDRQETQYF.

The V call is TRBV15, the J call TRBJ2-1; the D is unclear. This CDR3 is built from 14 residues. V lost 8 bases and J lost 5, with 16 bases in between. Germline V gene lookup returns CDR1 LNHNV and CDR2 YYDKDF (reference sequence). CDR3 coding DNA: TGTGCCACCTCTGGTCAGGTTCACGACAATGAGCAGTTCTTC. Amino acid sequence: CATSGQVHDNEQFF.

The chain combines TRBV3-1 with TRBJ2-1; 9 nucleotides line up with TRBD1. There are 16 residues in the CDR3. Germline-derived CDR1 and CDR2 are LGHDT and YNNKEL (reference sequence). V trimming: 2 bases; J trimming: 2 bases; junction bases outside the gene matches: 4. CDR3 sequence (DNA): TGTGCCAGCAGCCAACACGGGACAGGGACCTACAATGAGCAGTTCTTC. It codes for CASSQHGTGTYNEQFF.

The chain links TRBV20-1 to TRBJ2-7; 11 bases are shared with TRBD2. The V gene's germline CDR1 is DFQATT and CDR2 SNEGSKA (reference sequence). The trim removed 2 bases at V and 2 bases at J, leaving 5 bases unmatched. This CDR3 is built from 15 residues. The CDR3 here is CSARNLAGGTYEQYF. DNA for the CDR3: TGCAGTGCTAGAAATCTAGCGGGGGGAACCTACGAGCAGTACTTC.

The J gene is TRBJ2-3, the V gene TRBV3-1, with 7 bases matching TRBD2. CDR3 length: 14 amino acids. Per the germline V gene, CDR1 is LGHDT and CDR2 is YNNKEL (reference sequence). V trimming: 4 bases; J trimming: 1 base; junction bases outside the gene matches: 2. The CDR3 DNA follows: TGTGCCAGCAGCCCTACTAGCGGCACAGATACGCAGTATTTT. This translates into CASSPTSGTDTQYF.

The DNA of the CDR3 is TGTGCCAGCAGCGTTTACAGGGTCGGTAATATTGAGACCCAGTACTTC. The encoded protein is CASSVYRVGNIETQYF. V and J are TRBV9 and TRBJ2-5; a weak D match, TRBD1 (6 bases). The V end lost 2 bases, the J end lost 5 bases, and 19 bases lay between the germline ends. The CDR3 has 16 amino acids. Germline-derived CDR1 and CDR2 are SGDLS and YYNGEE.

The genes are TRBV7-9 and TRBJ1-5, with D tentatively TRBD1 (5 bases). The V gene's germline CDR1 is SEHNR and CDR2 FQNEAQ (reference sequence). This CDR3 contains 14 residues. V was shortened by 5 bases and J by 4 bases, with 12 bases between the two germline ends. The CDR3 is CASSRPGGNQPQHF. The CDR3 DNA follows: TGTGCCAGCAGCCGACCCGGGGGAAATCAGCCCCAGCATTTT. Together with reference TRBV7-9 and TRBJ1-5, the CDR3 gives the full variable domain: DTGVSQNPRHKITKRGQNVTFRCDPISEHNRLYWYRQTLGQGPEFLTYFQNEAQLEKSRLLSDRFSAERPKGSFSTLEIQRTEQGDSAMYLCASSRPGGNQPQHFGDGTRLSIL.

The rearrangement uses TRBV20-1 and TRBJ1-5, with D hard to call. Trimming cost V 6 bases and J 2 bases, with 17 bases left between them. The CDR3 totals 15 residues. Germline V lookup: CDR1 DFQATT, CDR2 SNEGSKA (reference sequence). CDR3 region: CSAGQPGGGNQPQHF. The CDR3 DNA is TGCAGTGCAGGGCAACCGGGCGGTGGCAATCAGCCCCAGCATTTT.

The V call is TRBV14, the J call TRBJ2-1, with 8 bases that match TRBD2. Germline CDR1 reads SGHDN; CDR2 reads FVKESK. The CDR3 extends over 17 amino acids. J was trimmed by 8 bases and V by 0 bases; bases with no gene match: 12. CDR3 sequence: CASSQDTVGGRFHEQFF. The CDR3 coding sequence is TGTGCCAGCAGCCAAGATACCGTAGGCGGGAGGTTCCATGAGCAGTTCTTC.

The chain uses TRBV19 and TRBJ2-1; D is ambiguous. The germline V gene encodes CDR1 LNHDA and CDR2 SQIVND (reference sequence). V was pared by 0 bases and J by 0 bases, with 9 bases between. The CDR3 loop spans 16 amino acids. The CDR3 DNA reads TGTGCCAGTAGTATAGACAATTTTAGCTCCTACAATGAGCAGTTCTTC. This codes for CASSIDNFSSYNEQFF.

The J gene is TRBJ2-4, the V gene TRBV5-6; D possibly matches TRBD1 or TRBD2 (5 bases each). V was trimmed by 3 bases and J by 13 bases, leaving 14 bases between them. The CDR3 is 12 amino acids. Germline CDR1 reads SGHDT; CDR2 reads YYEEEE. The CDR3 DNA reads TGTGCCAGCAGCTCAGAGGGGTTGGGGCAGTACTTC. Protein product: CASSSEGLGQYF. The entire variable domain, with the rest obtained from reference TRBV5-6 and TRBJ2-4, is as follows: DAGVTQSPTHLIKTRGQQVTLRCSPKSGHDTVSWYQQALGQGPQFIFQYYEEEERQRGNFPDRFSGHQFPNYSSELNVNALLLGDSALYLCASSSEGLGQYFGAGTRLSVL.

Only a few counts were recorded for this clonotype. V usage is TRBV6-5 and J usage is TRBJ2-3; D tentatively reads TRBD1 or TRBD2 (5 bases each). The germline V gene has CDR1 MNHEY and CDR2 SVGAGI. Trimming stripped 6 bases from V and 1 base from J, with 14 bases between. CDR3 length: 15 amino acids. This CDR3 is CASSHRDGRTDTQYF. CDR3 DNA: TGTGCCAGCAGCCACCGGGACGGACGCACAGATACGCAGTATTTT.

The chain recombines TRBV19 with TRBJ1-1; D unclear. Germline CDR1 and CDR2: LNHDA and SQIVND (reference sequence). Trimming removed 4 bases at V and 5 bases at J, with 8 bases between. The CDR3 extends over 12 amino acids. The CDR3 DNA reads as TGTGCCAGTAGTAACCGGGAAACTGAAGCTTTCTTT. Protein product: CASSNRETEAFF.

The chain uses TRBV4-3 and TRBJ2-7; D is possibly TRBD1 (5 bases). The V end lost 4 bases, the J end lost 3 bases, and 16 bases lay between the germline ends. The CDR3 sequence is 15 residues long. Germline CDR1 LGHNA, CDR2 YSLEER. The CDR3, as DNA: TGCGCCAGCAGCCCACAGGACGGGCCGGGCTACGAGCAGTACTTC. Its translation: CASSPQDGPGYEQYF.

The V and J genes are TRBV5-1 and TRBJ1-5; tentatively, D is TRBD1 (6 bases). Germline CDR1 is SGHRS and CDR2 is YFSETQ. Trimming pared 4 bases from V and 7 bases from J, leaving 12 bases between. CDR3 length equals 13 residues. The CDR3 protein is CASSLDSRQPQHF. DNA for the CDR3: TGCGCCAGCAGCCTGGACAGCAGGCAGCCCCAGCATTTT.

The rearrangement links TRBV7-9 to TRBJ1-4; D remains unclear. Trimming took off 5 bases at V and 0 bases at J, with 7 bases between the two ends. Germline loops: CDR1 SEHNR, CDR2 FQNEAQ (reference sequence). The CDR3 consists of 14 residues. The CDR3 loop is CASSPVSTNEKLFF. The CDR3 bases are TGTGCCAGCAGCCCGGTGTCAACTAATGAAAAACTGTTTTTT.

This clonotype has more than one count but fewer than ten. Written as DNA, the CDR3 is TGTGCCAGCAGCCAGGCCGGGAACACTGAAGCTTTCTTT. It specifies CASSQAGNTEAFF. The chain uses TRBV4-2 and TRBJ1-1; D not resolved. V was trimmed by 3 bases and J by 1 base, leaving 6 bases between them. This CDR3 is built from 13 residues. From germline, CDR1 is LGHNA and CDR2 YNFKEQ.

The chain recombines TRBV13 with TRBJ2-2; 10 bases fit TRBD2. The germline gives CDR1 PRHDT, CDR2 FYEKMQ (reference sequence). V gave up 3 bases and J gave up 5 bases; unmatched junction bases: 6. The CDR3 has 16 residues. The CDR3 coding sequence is TGTGCCAGCAGCTTGCCCGAACTAGCGGGGACCGGGGAGCTGTTTTTT. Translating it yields CASSLPELAGTGELFF.

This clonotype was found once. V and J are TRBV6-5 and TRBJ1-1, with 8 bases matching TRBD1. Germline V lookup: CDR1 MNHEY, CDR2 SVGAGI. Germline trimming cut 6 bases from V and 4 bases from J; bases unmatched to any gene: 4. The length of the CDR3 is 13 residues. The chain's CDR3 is CASRYDRGTEAFF. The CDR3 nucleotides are TGTGCCAGCAGATACGACAGGGGCACTGAAGCTTTCTTT.

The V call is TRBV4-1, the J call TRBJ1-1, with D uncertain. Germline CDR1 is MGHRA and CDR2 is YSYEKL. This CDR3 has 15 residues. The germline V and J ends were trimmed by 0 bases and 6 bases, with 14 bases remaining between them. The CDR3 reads CASSQDPGFSAEAFF. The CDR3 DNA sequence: TGCGCCAGCAGCCAAGATCCGGGGTTTTCCGCTGAAGCTTTCTTT.

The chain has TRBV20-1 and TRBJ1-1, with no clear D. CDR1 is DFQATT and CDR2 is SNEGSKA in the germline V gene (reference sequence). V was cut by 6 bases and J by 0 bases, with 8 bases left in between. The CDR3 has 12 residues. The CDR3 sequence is CSARTVNTEAFF. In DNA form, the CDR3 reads TGCAGTGCAAGGACGGTGAACACTGAAGCTTTCTTT.

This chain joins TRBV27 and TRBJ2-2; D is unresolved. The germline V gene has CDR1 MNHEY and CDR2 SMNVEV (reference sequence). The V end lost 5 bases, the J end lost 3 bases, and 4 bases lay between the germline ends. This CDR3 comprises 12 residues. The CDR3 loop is CASSQYTGELFF. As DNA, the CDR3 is TGTGCCAGCAGTCAATACACCGGGGAGCTGTTTTTT.

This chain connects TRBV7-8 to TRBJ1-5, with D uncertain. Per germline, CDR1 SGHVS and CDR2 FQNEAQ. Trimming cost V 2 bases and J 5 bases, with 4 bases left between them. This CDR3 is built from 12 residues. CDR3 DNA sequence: TGTGCCAGCAGCTTAAGGGATCAGCCCCAGCATTTT. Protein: CASSLRDQPQHF.

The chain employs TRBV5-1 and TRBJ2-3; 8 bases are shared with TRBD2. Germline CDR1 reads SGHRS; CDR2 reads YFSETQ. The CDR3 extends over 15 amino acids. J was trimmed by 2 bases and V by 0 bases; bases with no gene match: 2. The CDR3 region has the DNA TGCGCCAGCAGCTTGGTAGCGGGACACACAGATACGCAGTATTTT. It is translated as CASSLVAGHTDTQYF.